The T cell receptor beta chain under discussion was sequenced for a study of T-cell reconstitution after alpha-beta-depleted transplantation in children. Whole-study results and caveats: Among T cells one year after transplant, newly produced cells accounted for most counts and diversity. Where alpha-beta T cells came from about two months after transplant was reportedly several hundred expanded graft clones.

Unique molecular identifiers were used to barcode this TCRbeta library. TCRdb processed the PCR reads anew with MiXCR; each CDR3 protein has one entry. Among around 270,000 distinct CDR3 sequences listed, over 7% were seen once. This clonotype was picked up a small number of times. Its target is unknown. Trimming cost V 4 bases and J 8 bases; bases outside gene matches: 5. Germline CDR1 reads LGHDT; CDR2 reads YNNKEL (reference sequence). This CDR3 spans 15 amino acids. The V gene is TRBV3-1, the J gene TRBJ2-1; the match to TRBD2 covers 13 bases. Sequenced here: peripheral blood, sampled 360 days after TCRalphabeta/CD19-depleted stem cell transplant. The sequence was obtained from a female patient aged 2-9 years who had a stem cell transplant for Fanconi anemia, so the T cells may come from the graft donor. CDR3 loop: CASSPGLAGVYEQFF. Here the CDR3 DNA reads TGTGCCAGCAGCCCCGGACTAGCGGGAGTTTATGAGCAGTTCTTC.